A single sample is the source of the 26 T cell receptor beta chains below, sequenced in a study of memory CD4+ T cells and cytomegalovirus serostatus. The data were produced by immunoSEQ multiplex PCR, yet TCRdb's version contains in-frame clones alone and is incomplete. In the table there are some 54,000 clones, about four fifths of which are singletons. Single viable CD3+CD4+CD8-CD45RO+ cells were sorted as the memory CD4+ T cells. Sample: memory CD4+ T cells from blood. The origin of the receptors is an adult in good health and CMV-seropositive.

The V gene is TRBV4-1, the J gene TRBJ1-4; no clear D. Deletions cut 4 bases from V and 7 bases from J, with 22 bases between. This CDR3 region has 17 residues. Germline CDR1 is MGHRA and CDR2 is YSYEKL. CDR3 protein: CASSPPRSRNAPEKLFF. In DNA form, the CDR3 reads TGCGCCAGCAGCCCCCCCAGATCTCGAAATGCGCCTGAAAAACTGTTTTTT.

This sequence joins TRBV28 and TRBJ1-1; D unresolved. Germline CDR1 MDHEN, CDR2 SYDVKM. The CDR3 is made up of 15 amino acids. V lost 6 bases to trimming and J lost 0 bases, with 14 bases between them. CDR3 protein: CASRTTALLNTEAFF. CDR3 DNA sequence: TGTGCCAGCAGAACGACCGCACTACTGAACACTGAAGCTTTCTTT.

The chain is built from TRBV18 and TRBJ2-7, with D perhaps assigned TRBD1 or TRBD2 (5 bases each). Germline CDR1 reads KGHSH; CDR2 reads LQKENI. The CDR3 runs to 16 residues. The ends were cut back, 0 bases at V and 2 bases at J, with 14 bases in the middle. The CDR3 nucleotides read TGTGCCAGCTCACCACCCTCTACCGGGACCACCTACGAGCAGTACTTC. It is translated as CASSPPSTGTTYEQYF. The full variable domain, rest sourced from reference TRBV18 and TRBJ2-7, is NAGVMQNPRHLVRRRGQEARLRCSPMKGHSHVYWYRQLPEEGLKFMVYLQKENIIDESGMPKERFSAEFPKEGPSILRIQQVVRGDSAAYFCASSPPSTGTTYEQYFGPGTRLTVT.

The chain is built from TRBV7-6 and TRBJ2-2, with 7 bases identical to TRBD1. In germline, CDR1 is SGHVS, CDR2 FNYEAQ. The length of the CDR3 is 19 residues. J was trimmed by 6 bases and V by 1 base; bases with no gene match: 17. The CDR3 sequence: CASSLGVGRGSEKSGELFF. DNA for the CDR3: TGTGCCAGCAGCTTAGGGGTAGGCAGGGGGTCAGAAAAATCCGGGGAGCTGTTTTTT.

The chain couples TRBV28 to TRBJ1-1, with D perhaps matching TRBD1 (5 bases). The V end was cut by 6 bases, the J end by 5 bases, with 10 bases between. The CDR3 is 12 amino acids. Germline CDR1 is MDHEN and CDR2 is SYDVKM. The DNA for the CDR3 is TGTGCCAGCAGGATACAGGATACTGAAGCTTTCTTT. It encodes CASRIQDTEAFF.

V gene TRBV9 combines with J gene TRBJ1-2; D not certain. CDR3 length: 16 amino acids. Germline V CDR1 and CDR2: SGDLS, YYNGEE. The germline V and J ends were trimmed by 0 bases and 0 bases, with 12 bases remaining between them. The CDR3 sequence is CASSVGQAGANYGYTF. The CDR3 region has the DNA TGTGCCAGCAGCGTAGGCCAAGCGGGAGCTAACTATGGCTACACCTTC. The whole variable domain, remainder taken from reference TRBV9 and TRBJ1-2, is DSGVTQTPKHLITATGQRVTLRCSPRSGDLSVYWYQQSLDQGLQFLIQYYNGEERAKGNILERFSAQQFPDLHSELNLSSLELGDSALYFCASSVGQAGANYGYTFGSGTRLTVV.

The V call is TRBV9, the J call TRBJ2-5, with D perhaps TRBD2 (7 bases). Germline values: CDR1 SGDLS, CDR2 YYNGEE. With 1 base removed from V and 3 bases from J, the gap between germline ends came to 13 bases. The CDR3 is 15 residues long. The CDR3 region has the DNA TGTGCCAGCAGCGTAACGGGGGGCCAAAAAGAGACCCAGTACTTC. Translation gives CASSVTGGQKETQYF.

The CDR3 loop reads CASSTDRFSGNTIYF. As DNA, the CDR3 is TGTGCCAGCAGCACCGACAGGTTCTCTGGAAACACCATATATTTT. This rearrangement joins TRBV6-5 to TRBJ1-3, with a possible D match to TRBD1 (6 bases). V was clipped by 6 bases and J by 0 bases, with 12 bases between them. The germline V gene encodes CDR1 MNHEY and CDR2 SVGAGI. The CDR3 extends over 15 amino acids.

DNA of the CDR3: TGTGCCTGGAGTCTCGGGGGCTCCTACGAGCAGTACTTC. It codes for CAWSLGGSYEQYF. The V call is TRBV30, the J call TRBJ2-7; a weak D match, TRBD2 (6 bases). V was clipped by 2 bases and J by 0 bases, with 8 bases between them. The germline V gene encodes CDR1 GTSNPN and CDR2 SVGIG (reference sequence). The CDR3 has 13 amino acids.

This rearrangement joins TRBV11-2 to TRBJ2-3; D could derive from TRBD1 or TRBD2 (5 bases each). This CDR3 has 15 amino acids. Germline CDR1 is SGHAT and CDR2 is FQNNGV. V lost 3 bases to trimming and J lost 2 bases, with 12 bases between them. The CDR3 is CASSLMGEITDTQYF. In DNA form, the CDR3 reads TGTGCCAGCAGCTTGATGGGGGAAATCACAGATACGCAGTATTTT.

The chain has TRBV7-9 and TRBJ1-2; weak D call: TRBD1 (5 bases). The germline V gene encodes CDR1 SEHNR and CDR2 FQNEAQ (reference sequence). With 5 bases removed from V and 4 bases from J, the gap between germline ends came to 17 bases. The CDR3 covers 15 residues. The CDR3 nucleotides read TGTGCCAGCAGCCCGGCACGGGGCGTTGTCTATGGCTACACCTTC. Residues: CASSPARGVVYGYTF.

The chain's CDR3 is CASSMRASGYNEQFF. The CDR3 DNA follows: TGTGCCAGTAGTATGAGAGCTAGCGGGTACAATGAGCAGTTCTTC. The rearrangement joins TRBV19 to TRBJ2-1, with 8 bases aligning to TRBD2. Germline values: CDR1 LNHDA, CDR2 SQIVND (reference sequence). The CDR3 length is 15 residues. Germline trimming cut 3 bases from V and 4 bases from J; bases unmatched to any gene: 5.

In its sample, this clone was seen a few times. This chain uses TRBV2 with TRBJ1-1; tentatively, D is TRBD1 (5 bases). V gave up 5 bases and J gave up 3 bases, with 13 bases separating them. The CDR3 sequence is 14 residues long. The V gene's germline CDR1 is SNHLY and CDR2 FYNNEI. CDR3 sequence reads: CASSRQKGYTEAFF. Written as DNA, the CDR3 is TGTGCCAGCAGTCGACAGAAGGGGTACACTGAAGCTTTCTTT.

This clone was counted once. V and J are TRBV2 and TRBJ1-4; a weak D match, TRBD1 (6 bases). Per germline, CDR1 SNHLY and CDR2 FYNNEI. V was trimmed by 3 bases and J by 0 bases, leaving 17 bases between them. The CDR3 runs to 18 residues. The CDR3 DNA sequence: TGTGCCAGCAGTGAGGGAAGAGGGCCAGGGGCAACTAATGAAAAACTGTTTTTT. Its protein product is CASSEGRGPGATNEKLFF.

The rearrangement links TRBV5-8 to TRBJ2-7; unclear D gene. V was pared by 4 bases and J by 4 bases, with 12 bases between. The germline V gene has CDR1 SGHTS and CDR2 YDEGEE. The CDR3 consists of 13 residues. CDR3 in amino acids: CASSQDLLYEQYF. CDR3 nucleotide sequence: TGTGCCAGCAGCCAGGACCTCCTGTACGAGCAGTACTTC.

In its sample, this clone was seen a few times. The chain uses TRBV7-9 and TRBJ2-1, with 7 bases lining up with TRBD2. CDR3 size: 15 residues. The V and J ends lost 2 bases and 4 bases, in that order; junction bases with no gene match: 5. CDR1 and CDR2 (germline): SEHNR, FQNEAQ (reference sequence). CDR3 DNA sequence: TGTGCCAGCAGCTTATATGGACTAGAATACAATGAGCAGTTCTTC. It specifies CASSLYGLEYNEQFF. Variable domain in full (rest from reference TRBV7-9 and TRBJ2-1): DTGVSQNPRHKITKRGQNVTFRCDPISEHNRLYWYRQTLGQGPEFLTYFQNEAQLEKSRLLSDRFSAERPKGSFSTLEIQRTEQGDSAMYLCASSLYGLEYNEQFFGPGTRLTVL.

CDR3 residues: CASSLGGAAETQYF. The CDR3 nucleotides are TGTGCCAGCAGCTTGGGGGGAGCGGCAGAGACCCAGTACTTC. The gene calls are TRBV7-2 and TRBJ2-5, with D possibly matching TRBD2 (6 bases). The CDR3 sequence is 14 residues long. V was trimmed by 3 bases and J by 4 bases, leaving 12 bases between them. The germline CDR1 and CDR2 sequences are SGHTA and FQGNSA.

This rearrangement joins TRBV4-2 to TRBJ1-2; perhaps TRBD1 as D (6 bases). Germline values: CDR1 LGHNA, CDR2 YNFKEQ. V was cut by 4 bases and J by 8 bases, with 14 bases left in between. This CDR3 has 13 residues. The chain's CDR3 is CASSLGQTGGYTF. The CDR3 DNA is TGTGCCAGCAGCCTTGGGCAGACAGGCGGCTACACCTTC.

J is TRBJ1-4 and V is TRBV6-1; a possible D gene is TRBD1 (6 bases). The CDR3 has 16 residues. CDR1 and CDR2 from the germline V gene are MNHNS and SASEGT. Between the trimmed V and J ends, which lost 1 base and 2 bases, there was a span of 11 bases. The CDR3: CASSEGWGATNEKLFF. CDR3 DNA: TGTGCCAGCAGTGAAGGATGGGGGGCGACTAATGAAAAACTGTTTTTT.

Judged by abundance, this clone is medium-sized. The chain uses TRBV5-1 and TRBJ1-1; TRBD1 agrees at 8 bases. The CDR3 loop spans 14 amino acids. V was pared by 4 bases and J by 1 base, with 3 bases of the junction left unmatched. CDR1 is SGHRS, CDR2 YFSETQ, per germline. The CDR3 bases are TGCGCCAGCAGCCATGGGACAGGGAACACTGAAGCTTTCTTT. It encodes CASSHGTGNTEAFF.

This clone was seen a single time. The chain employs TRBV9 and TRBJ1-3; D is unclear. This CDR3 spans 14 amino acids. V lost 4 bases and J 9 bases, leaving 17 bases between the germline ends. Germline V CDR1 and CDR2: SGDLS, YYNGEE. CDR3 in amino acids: CASSSWAKESTIYF. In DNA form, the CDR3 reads TGTGCCAGCAGCTCGTGGGCGAAAGAAAGCACCATATATTTT.

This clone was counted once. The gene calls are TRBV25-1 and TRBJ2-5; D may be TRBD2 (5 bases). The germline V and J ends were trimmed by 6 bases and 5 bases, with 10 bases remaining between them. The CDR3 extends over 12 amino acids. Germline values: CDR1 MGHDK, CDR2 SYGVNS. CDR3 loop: CASSAGVETQYF. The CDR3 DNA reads TGTGCCAGCAGCGCCGGGGTCGAGACCCAGTACTTC.

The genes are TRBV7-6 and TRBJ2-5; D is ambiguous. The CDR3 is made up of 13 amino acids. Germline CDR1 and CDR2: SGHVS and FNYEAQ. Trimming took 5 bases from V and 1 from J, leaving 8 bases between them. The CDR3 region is CASSHPSQETQYF. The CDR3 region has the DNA TGTGCCAGCAGCCACCCATCCCAAGAGACCCAGTACTTC.

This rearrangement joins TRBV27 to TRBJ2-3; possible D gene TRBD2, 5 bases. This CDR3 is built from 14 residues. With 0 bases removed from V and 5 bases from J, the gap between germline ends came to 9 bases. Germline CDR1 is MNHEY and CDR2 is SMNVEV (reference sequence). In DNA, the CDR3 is TGTGCCAGCAGTTTATCGACTGGGAGAGATACGCAGTATTTT. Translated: CASSLSTGRDTQYF.

CDR3 region: CASSVAIANEKLFF. The CDR3 DNA follows: TGTGCCAGTAGTGTAGCAATAGCTAATGAAAAACTGTTTTTT. The chain has TRBV19 and TRBJ1-4, with D hard to call. Germline CDR1 LNHDA, CDR2 SQIVND (reference sequence). There are 14 residues in the CDR3. V shed 5 bases and J shed 3 bases, with 10 bases lying between them.

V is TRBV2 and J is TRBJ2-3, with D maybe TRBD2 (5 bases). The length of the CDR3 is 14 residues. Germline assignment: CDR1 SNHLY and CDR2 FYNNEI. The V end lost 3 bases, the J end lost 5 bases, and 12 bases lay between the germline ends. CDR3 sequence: CASSDMGRGDTQYF. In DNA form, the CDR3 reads TGTGCCAGCAGTGATATGGGGAGAGGAGATACGCAGTATTTT.